The sequence of this T cell receptor (beta chain) was determined in a study of beta chain features in type 1 diabetes. Study at large: Healthy donors resembled patients in age, gender and cell yields. Some 110 million sorted cells were examined across all samples.

Concerning this clone itself: No antigen is known for it.

Findings and caveats of the study: Fewer junction insertions and more nucleotide deletions appeared in type 1 diabetes patients.

The isolated RNA, all of it, was reverse transcribed, so expressed TCRB transcripts were what got sequenced. TCRdb's table, derived via immunoSEQ multiplex PCR, lists solely in-frame clones and lacks some. In the table there are 450,000 or so clones, about an eighth of which are singletons. The germline gives CDR1 SQVTM, CDR2 ANQGSEA. V lost 3 bases to trimming and J lost 0 bases, with 9 bases between them. The CDR3 spans 14 residues. This clonotype was sampled from a woman younger than 30 in good health. The chain links TRBV29-1 to TRBJ2-4; unclear D gene. Sequencing was performed on naive CD4+ T cells from blood. The CDR3 sequence: CSVEASAAKNIQYF. The CDR3 DNA reads as TGCAGCGTTGAGGCGAGCGCAGCCAAAAACATTCAGTACTTC.